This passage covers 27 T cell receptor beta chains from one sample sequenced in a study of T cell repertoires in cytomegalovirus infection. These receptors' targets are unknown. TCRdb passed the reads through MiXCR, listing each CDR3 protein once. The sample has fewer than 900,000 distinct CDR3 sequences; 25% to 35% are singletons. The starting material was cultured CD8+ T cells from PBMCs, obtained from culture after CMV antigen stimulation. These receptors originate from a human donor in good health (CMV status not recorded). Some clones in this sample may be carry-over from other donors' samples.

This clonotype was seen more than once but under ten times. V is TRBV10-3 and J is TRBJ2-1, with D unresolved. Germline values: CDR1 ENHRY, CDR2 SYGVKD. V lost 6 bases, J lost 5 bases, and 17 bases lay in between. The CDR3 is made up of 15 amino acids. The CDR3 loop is CAIRSTGVEDNEQFF. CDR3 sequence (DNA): TGTGCCATCAGGAGTACGGGTGTCGAGGACAATGAGCAGTTCTTC.

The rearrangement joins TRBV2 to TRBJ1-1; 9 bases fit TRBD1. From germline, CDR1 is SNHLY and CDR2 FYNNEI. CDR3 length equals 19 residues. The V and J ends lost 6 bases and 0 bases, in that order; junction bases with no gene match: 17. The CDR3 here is CASRGDREDEMVMNTEAFF. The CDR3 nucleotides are TGTGCCAGCAGGGGGGACAGGGAGGATGAAATGGTCATGAACACTGAAGCTTTCTTT.

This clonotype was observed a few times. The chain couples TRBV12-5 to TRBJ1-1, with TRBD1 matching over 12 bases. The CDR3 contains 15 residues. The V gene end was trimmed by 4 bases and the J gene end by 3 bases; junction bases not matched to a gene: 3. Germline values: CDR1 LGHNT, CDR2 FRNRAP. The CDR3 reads CASGWDRGLDTEAFF. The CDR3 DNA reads TGTGCTAGTGGTTGGGACAGGGGGCTGGACACTGAAGCTTTCTTT.

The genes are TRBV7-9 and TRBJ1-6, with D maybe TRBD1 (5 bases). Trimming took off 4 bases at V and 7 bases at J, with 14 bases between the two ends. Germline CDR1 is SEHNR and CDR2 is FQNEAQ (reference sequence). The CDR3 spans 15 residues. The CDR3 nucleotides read TGTGCCAGCAGCTCTCCGGCAGGGCAGAATTCACCCCTCCACTTT. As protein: CASSSPAGQNSPLHF.

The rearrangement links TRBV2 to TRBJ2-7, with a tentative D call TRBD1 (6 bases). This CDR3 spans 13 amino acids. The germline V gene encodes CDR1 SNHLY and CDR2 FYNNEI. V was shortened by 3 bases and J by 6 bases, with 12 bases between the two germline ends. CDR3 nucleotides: TGTGCCAGCAGTGAGGTGGACAGAGGCGAGCAGTACGTC. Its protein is CASSEVDRGEQYV.

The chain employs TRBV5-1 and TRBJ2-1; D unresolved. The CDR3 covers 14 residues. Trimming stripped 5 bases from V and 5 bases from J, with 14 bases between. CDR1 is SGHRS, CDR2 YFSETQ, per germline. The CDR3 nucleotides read TGCGCCAGCAGAGCTTGGTTTGGGGACAATGAGCAGTTCTTC. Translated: CASRAWFGDNEQFF.

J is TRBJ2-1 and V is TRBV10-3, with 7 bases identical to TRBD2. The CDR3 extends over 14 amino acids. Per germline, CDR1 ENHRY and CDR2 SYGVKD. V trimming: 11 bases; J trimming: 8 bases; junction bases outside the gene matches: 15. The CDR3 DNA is TGTGCCTGGGGGGGAAGGACGTTTAAGGATGAGCAGTTCTTC. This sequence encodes CAWGGRTFKDEQFF.

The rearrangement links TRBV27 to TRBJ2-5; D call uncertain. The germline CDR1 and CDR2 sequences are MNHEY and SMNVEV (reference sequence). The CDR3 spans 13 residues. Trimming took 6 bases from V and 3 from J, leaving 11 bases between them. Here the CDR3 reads CASRSFGEETQYF. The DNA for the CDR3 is TGTGCCAGCAGAAGTTTTGGGGAAGAGACCCAGTACTTC.

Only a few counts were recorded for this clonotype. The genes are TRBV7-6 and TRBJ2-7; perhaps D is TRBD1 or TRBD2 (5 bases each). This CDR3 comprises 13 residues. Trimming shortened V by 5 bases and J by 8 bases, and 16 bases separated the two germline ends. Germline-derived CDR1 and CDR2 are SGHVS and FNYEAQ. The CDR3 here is CASSQPPRDQQYF. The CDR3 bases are TGTGCCAGCAGCCAACCTCCCCGGGACCAGCAGTACTTC.

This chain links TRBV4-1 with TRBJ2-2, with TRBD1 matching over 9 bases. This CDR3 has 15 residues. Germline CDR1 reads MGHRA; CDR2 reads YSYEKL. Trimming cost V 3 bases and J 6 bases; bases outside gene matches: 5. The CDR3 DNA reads TGCGCCAGCAGCCATAACCGACAGGGGGCCGGGGAGCTGTTTTTT. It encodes CASSHNRQGAGELFF.

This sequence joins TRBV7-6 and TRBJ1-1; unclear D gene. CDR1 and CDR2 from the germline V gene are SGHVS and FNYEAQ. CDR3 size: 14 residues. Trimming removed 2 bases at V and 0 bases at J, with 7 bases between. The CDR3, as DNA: TGTGCCAGCAGCTTACAGGAATTGAACACTGAAGCTTTCTTT. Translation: CASSLQELNTEAFF. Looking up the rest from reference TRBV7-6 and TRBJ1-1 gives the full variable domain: GAGVSQSPRYKVTKRGQDVALRCDPISGHVSLYWYRQALGQGPEFLTYFNYEAQQDKSGLPNDRFSAERPEGSISTLTIQRTEQRDSAMYRCASSLQELNTEAFFGQGTRLTVV.

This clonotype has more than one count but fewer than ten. The CDR3 nucleotides read TGTGCCAGCAGCTTGGCGTGGGGGCACGGCTACACCTTC. Its translation is CASSLAWGHGYTF. The chain uses TRBV5-4 and TRBJ1-2; maybe TRBD1 (6 bases). The V gene lost 0 bases and the J gene lost 8 bases, with 11 bases spanning the gap. The germline gives CDR1 SGHNT, CDR2 YYREEE (reference sequence). The CDR3 runs to 13 residues.

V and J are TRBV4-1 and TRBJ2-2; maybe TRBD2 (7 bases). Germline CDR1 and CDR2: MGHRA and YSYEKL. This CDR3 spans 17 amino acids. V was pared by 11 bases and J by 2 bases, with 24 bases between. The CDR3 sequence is CAGTGGGRFPNTGELFF. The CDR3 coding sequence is TGCGCCGGCACAGGCGGGGGCCGATTCCCCAACACCGGGGAGCTGTTTTTT.

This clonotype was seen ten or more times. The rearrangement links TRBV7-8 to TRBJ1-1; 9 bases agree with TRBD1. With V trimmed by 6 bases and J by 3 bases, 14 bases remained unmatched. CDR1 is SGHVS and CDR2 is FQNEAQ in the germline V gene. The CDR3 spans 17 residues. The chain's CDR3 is CASSAGTGYEEYTEAFF. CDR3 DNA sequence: TGTGCCAGCAGTGCCGGGACAGGGTACGAGGAGTACACTGAAGCTTTCTTT.

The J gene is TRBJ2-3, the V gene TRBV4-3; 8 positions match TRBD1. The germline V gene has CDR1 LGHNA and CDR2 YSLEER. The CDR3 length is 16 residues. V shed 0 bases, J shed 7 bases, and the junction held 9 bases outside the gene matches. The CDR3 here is CASSQDLDRDRHTQYF. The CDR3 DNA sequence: TGCGCCAGCAGCCAAGATCTGGACAGGGACCGCCATACGCAGTATTTT.

As DNA, the CDR3 is TGTGCCAGCAGTTCAGAACAGGGGGACTACGAGCAGTACTTC. Its translation: CASSSEQGDYEQYF. The chain employs TRBV27 and TRBJ2-7; the match to TRBD1 covers 8 bases. The V gene's germline CDR1 is MNHEY and CDR2 SMNVEV (reference sequence). V was pared by 4 bases and J by 3 bases, with 5 bases of the junction left unmatched. The CDR3 length is 14 residues.

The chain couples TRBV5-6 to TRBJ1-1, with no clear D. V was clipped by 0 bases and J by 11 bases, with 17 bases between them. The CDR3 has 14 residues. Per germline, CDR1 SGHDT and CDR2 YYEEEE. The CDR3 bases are TGTGCCAGCAGCTTGGGATCCGCGACTGAAATGGCTTTCTTT. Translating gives CASSLGSATEMAFF. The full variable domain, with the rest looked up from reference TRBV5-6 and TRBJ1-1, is DAGVTQSPTHLIKTRGQQVTLRCSPKSGHDTVSWYQQALGQGPQFIFQYYEEEERQRGNFPDRFSGHQFPNYSSELNVNALLLGDSALYLCASSLGSATEMAFFGQGTRLTVV.

The CDR3 DNA is TGCAGCCCGGGACTAGCGGGGGTCTTACAAGAGACCCAGTACTTC. Protein sequence: CSPGLAGVLQETQYF. This sequence joins TRBV20-1 and TRBJ2-5; 14 bases agree with TRBD2. The CDR3 is made up of 15 amino acids. Germline V lookup: CDR1 DFQATT, CDR2 SNEGSKA (reference sequence).

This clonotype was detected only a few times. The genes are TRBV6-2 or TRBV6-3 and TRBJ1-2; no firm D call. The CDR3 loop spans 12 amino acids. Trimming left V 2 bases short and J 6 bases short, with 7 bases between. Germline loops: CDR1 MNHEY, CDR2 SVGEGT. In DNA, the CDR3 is TGTGCCAGCAGTTACGGGTCTAATGGCTACACCTTC. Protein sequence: CASSYGSNGYTF.

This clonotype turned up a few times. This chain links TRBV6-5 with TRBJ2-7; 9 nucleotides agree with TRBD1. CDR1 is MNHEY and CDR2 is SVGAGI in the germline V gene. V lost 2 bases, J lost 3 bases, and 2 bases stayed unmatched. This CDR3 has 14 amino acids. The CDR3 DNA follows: TGTGCCAGCAGTTACGGGACAGGGCACTACGAGCAGTACTTC. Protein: CASSYGTGHYEQYF.

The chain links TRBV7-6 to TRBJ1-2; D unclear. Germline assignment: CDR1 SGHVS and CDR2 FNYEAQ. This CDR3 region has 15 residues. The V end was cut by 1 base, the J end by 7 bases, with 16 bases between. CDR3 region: CASSLDDLGISGYTF. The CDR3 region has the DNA TGTGCCAGCAGCTTAGATGACCTGGGGATAAGTGGCTACACCTTC.

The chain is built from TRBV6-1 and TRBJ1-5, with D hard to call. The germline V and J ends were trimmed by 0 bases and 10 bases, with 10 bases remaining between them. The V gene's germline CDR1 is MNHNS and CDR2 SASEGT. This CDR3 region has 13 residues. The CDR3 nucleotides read TGTGCCAGCAGTGAAGCGGTGGGGAAACCCCAGCATTTT. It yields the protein CASSEAVGKPQHF.

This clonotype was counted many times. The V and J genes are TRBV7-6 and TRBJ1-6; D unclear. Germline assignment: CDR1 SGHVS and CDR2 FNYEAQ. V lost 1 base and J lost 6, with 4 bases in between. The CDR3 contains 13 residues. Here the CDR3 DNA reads TGTGCCAGCAGCTTAGAAAGTAATTCACCCCTCCACTTT. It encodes CASSLESNSPLHF.

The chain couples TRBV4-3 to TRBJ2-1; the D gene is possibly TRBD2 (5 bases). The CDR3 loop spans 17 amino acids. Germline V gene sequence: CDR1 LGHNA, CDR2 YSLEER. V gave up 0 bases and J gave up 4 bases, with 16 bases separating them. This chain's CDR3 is CASSQDRRVEKYNEQFF. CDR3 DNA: TGCGCCAGCAGCCAAGATCGGCGGGTTGAAAAGTACAATGAGCAGTTCTTC.

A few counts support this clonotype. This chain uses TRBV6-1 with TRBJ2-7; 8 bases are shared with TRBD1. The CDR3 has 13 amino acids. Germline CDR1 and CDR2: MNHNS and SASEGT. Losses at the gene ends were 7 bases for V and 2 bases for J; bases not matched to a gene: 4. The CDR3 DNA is TGTGCCAGCATAGGACAGGGACCCTACGAGCAGTACGTC. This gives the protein CASIGQGPYEQYV.

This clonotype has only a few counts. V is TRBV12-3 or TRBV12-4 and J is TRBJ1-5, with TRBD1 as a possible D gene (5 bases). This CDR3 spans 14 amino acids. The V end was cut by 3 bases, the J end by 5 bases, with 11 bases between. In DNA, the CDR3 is TGTGCCAGCAGTTTGTGGGGGAGGGATCAGCCCCAGCATTTT. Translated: CASSLWGRDQPQHF.

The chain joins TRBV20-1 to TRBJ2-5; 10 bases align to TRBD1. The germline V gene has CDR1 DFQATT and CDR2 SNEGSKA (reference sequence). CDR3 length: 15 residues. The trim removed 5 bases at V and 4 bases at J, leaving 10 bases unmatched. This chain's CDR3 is CSAPIDRGRGETQYF. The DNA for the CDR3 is TGCAGTGCTCCAATAGACAGGGGGCGCGGAGAGACCCAGTACTTC.